Reported below is one TCR beta chain. The target antigen is unknown. The TCR beta libraries were generated through quantitative 5'-RACE incorporating molecular barcodes. One entry per CDR3 protein, called by TCRdb with MiXCR from the 5' RACE reads. The repertoire holds around 180,000 distinct CDR3 sequences, with about 18% as singletons. Germline loops: CDR1 SGHRS, CDR2 YFSETQ. The CDR3 covers 9 residues. This entry is derived from a study of CD8 T cells in ankylosing spondylitis. Notes on the study in general: Several of the motif variants were reported before in synovial fluid and blood from reactive arthritis. Those disease-linked clones were CD8+; they were also relatively rare in peripheral blood.

This receptor was obtained from a male donor aged 10-30 years with ankylosing spondylitis or in good health (not recorded which). The sequenced sample was blood, either unsorted or a sorted T cell fraction (not recorded which). The V gene is TRBV5-1, the J gene TRBJ2-5; D is ambiguous. CDR3 bases: TGCAACACCCAAGAGACCCAGTACTTC. Protein: CNTQETQYF.